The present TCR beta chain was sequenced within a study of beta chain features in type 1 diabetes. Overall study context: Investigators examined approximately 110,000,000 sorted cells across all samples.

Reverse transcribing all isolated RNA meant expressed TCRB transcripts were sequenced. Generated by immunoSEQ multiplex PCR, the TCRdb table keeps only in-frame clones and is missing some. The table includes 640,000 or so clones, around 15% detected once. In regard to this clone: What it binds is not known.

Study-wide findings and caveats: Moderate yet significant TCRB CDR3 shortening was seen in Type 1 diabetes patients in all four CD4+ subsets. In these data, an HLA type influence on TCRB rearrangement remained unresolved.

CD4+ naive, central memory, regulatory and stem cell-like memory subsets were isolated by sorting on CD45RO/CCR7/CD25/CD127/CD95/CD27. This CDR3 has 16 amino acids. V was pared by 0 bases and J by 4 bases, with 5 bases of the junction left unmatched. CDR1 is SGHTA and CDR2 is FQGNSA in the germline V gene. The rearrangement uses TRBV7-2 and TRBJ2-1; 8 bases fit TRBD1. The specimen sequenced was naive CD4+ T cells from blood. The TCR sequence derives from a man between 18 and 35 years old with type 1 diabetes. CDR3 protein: CASSLAAGGSYNEQFF. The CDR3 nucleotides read TGTGCCAGCAGCTTAGCGGCAGGGGGCTCATACAATGAGCAGTTCTTC.